The sequence of this TCR beta chain was determined in a study of T cells after yellow fever vaccination. Study overall: Preparation used SMART-Seq v4 Ultra Low Input for the low-cell-number fractions.

CDR1 and CDR2 (germline): SEHNR, FQNEAQ (reference sequence). V lost 6 bases to trimming and J lost 6 bases, with 20 bases between them. CDR3 length: 16 residues. TCRdb reanalysed the 5' RACE reads using MiXCR and keeps one entry per CDR3 protein. The table has around 120,000 distinct CDR3 sequences, roughly 15% seen once. Material: CD8+ T cells sorted from PBMCs, obtained 5 days after the yellow fever booster vaccination. The chain joins TRBV7-9 to TRBJ2-2, with a possible D match to TRBD2 (6 bases). The receptor was isolated from a man between 18 and 35 years old who received the YFV17D yellow fever vaccine. The CDR3 DNA reads as TGTGCCAGCAGGCAAGGTGCAGCCGGAGGGTCCGGGGAGCTGTTTTTT. Its translation: CASRQGAAGGSGELFF.